This T cell receptor beta chain was sequenced during a study of CD8 T cells in ankylosing spondylitis. Study-level findings and limits: Several highly homologous variants formed a TCR beta motif that appeared characteristic of ankylosing spondylitis blood.

The germline gives CDR1 SGHAT, CDR2 FQNNGV. V shed 5 bases, J shed 1 base, and the junction held 18 bases outside the gene matches. This CDR3 has 19 amino acids. About this clonotype: Its target is not known.

From the 5' RACE reads, TCRdb called clonotypes with MiXCR, one entry per CDR3 protein. Counted here are hundreds of thousands of distinct CDR3 sequences, 20% occurring once; the ten biggest clones make up roughly 8%. The chain recombines TRBV11-2 with TRBJ2-7, with 9 bases fitting TRBD1. Sequencing input: blood, either unsorted or a sorted T cell fraction (not recorded which). The TCR comes from a male donor with ankylosing spondylitis or in good health (not recorded which). CDR3 loop: CASSTYRGRGGSQSYEQYV. Here the CDR3 DNA reads TGTGCCAGCAGCACATACAGGGGGCGAGGCGGTTCCCAATCCTACGAGCAGTACGTC.